The rows below give T cell receptor beta chains drawn from one sample of a study of PD-1 blockade in classical Hodgkin lymphoma. Assay: immunoSEQ multiplex PCR; the TCRdb copy retains only in-frame clones and omits some. The sample includes fewer than 2,000 clones, roughly three fifths of them seen just once. The sequences come from CD8+ T cells from blood, collected at baseline. The receptors were gathered from a human donor with classical Hodgkin lymphoma. Each CDR3 is given with its conserved first and last residue. The D gene is left open where the match is weak. Part of the rows lack a size; the others show once, few, many or a class for expanded clones.

size	J	D	V	DNA	CDR3
.	TRBJ1-4	.	TRBV7-9	TGTGCCAGCAGCTTGGGGACTTTTGCAACTAATGAAAAACTGTTTTTT	CASSLGTFATNEKLFF
.	TRBJ2-3	.	TRBV6-1	TGTGCCAGCAGTCAGACATGGGACCCCACAGATACGCAGTATTTT	CASSQTWDPTDTQYF
.	TRBJ2-3	TRBD2	TRBV7-9	TGTGCCAGCAGCTTGACTAGCAGTGACCCTTATACGCAGTATTTT	CASSLTSSDPYTQYF
few	TRBJ1-2	.	TRBV4-2	TGTGCCAGCAGCCAAGATAGGTTGGGAAACTATGGCTACACCTTC	CASSQDRLGNYGYTF
.	TRBJ2-1	.	TRBV6-5	.	CASSILGEQFF
.	TRBJ2-7	.	TRBV7-2	TGTGCCAGCAGCCCTAGAGGCGGTAGCTCCTACGAGCAGTACTTC	CASSPRGGSSYEQYF
.	TRBJ1-1	.	TRBV21-1	TGTGCCAGCAGCGACGGGTCGACGAACACTGAAGCTTTCTTT	CASSDGSTNTEAFF
few	TRBJ1-5	.	TRBV10-3	TGTGCCATCAGTGAGGGGGTAGGCGGTCAGCCCCAGCATTTT	CAISEGVGGQPQHF
.	TRBJ2-7	.	TRBV27	TGTGCCAGCAGTTTGGGGGTAACCTACGAGCAGTACTTC	CASSLGVTYEQYF
few	TRBJ2-5	.	TRBV12-5	TGTGCTAGTGGTTCCGGCGGGTTACTGGAGACCCAGTACTTC	CASGSGGLLETQYF
few	TRBJ1-4	TRBD1	TRBV5-4	TGTGCCAGCAGCTTCGGACAGGGAGGGACTAATGAAAAACTGTTTTTT	CASSFGQGGTNEKLFF
.	TRBJ1-4	TRBD1	TRBV6-5	TGTGCCAGCAGTTCCCGACAGGGATTGAATGAAAAACTGTTTTTT	CASSSRQGLNEKLFF
once	TRBJ1-4	TRBD1	TRBV7-9	TGTGCCAGCAGCTTATTCAGGGGGTCTACCGCAACTAATGAAAAACTGTTTTTT	CASSLFRGSTATNEKLFF
few	TRBJ1-5	.	TRBV4-1	TGCGCCAGCAGCCAAGATCAATTCGGGGGGGATCCCAATCAGCCCCAGCATTTT	CASSQDQFGGDPNQPQHF
.	TRBJ1-5	.	TRBV19	TGTGCCAGTATGGGGCGGGGGAATAGCAATCAGCCCCAGCATTTT	CASMGRGNSNQPQHF
large	TRBJ2-6	TRBD1	TRBV5-4	TGTGCCAGCGGGACAGGGGTATCTGGGGCCAACGTCCTGACTTTC	CASGTGVSGANVLTF
.	TRBJ1-2	.	TRBV7-9	TGTGCCAGCAGCTCGAGCTCGGGGTTCCTTTATGGCTACACCTTC	CASSSSSGFLYGYTF